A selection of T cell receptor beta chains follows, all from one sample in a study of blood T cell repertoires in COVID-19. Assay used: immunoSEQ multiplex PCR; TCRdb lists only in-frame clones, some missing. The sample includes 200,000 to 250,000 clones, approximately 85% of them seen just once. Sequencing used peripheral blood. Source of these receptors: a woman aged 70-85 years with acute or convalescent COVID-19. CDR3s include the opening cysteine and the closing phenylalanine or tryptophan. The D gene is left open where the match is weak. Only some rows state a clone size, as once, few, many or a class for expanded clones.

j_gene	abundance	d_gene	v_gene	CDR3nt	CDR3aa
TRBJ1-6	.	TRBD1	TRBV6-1	TGTGCCAGCAGTGACAGACGACAGGGGGATTCACCCCTCCACTTT	CASSDRRQGDSPLHF
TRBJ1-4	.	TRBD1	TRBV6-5	TGTGCCAGCAGTTACTCGGCCCAGGGGGATGAAAAACTGTTTTTT	CASSYSAQGDEKLFF
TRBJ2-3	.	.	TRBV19	TGTGCCAGTAGTACAACTGGACAGGGAGGGGTTACGCAGTATTTT	CASSTTGQGGVTQYF
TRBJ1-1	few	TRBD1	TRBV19	TGTGCCAGTAGACAGGGGCGGAACACTGAAGCTTTCTTT	CASRQGRNTEAFF
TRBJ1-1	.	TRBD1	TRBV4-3	TGCGCCAGCAGCCCAGAACGGGACAGCTTGAACACTGAAGCTTTCTTT	CASSPERDSLNTEAFF
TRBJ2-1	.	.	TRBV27	TGTGCCAGCAGTCCTTTGACTCCAGACAGTTACAATGAGCAGTTCTTC	CASSPLTPDSYNEQFF
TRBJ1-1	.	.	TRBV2	TGTGCCAGCAGTGGTGGTGAGGTTCTTGAAGCTTTCTTT	CASSGGEVLEAFF
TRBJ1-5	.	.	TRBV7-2	TGTGCCAGCAGCCGGACGGGAAGCAATCAGCCCCAGCATTTT	CASSRTGSNQPQHF
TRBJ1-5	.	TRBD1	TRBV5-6	TGTGCCAGCAGCCGACAGGGGGAAAGCAATCAGCCCCAGCATTTT	CASSRQGESNQPQHF
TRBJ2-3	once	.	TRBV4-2	TGTGCCAGCAGCCAAGATTTTCAGGGTCCGGATACGCAGTATTTT	CASSQDFQGPDTQYF
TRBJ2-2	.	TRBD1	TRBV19	TGTGCCAGTAGTATCGACAGGGGCCACACCGGGGAGCTGTTTTTT	CASSIDRGHTGELFF
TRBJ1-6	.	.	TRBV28	TGTGCCAGCCTTCGGACATCTTATTCACCCCTCCACTTT	CASLRTSYSPLHF
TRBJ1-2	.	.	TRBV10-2	TGCGCCAGCAGTGCGGTGGCCCCAGCCGCAGGAGGCTATGGCTACACCTTC	CASSAVAPAAGGYGYTF
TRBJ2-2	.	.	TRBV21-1	TGTGCCAGCAGTGTCGGGACTACTAGGGGCATCGAAAGCACTGGGGAGCTGTTTTTT	CASSVGTTRGIESTGELFF
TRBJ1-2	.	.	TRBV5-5	TGTGCCAGCAGCCTCCCAGGGCCCAACTATGGCTACACCTTC	CASSLPGPNYGYTF
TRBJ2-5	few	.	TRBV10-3	TGTGCCATCAGTGGGGGGGGGCCTGAGACCCAGTACTTC	CAISGGGPETQYF
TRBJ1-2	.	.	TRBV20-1	TGCAGTGCGAGTGTGTTTGGGGCTCCCTATGGCTACACCTTC	CSASVFGAPYGYTF
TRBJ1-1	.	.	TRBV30	TGTGCCTGGAGTGAACAGGGGAACACTGAAGCTTTCTTT	CAWSEQGNTEAFF
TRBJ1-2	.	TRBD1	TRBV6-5	TGTGCCAGCAGCACGGGACAGGGGAATGGCTACACCTTC	CASSTGQGNGYTF
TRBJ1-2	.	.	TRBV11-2	TGTGCCAGCAGCTTAGGCAGGGTAACGGGCTATGGCTACACCTTC	CASSLGRVTGYGYTF
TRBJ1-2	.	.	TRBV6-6	TGTGCCAGCAGGGAGCCCGGGACACCCAACTATGGCTACACCTTC	CASREPGTPNYGYTF
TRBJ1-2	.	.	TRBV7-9	TGTGCCAGCAGCTCAGACAGTTTTGGCTATGGCTACACCTTC	CASSSDSFGYGYTF
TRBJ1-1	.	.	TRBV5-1	TGCGCCAGCAGCTCGTTCCCCCAGCGTAACACTGAAGCTTTCTTT	CASSSFPQRNTEAFF
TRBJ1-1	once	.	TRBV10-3	TGTGCCATCAGGGGAGGGAACACTGAAGCTTTCTTT	CAIRGGNTEAFF
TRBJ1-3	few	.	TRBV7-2	TGTGCCAGCAGCCCCAACAGGGTTTCTGGAAACACCATATATTTT	CASSPNRVSGNTIYF
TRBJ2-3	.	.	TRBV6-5	TGTGCCAGCAGTCAACAACGCACAGATACGCAGTATTTT	CASSQQRTDTQYF
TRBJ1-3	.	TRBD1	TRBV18	TGTGCCAGCTCACCTACCGGGACAGAGGGAAACACCATATATTTT	CASSPTGTEGNTIYF
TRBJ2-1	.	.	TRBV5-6	TGTGCCAGCAGCTTAGTAGCCGGCGGGTCCCTTAGGGCCTACAATGAGCAGTTCTTC	CASSLVAGGSLRAYNEQFF
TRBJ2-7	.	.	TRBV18	TGTGCCAGCTCACCAGGACAATTTTACGAGCAGTACTTC	CASSPGQFYEQYF
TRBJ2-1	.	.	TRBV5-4	TGTGCCAGCAGCACCGGGTCCAATACTTACAATGAGCAGTTCTTC	CASSTGSNTYNEQFF
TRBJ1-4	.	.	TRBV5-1	TGCGCCAGCAGCTTCTACCCCAGGGCAACTAATGAAAAACTGTTTTTT	CASSFYPRATNEKLFF
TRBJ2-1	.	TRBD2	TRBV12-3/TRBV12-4	TGTGCCAGCAGTTTGGAGACTAGCACCTTCTTC	CASSLETSTFF
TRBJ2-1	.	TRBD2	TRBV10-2	TGCGCCAGCAGTGTATGGACTAGCGCTCTTAGGGATGAGCAGTTCTTC	CASSVWTSALRDEQFF
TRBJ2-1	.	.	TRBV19	TGTGCCACCGGAGTAGACGCTACCACCTACAATGAGCAGTTCTTC	CATGVDATTYNEQFF
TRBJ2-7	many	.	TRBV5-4	TGTGCCAGCAGCCCCGGGACAAAACCCTACGAGCAGTACTTC	CASSPGTKPYEQYF
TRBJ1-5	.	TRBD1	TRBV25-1	TGTGCCAGCAGGGAGACAGGGGCCAATCAGCCCCAGCATTTT	CASRETGANQPQHF
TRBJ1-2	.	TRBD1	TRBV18	TGTGCCAGCTCCGACAGGGCCGACTATGGCTACACCTTC	CASSDRADYGYTF
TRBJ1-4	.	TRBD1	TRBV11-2	TGTGCCAGCAGCCCGACAGGGGGCTCTACTAATGAAAAACTGTTTTTT	CASSPTGGSTNEKLFF
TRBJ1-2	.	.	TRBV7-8	TGTGCCAGCAGCTTAGGTCCAGAAGATTATGGCTACACCTTC	CASSLGPEDYGYTF
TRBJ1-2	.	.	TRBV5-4	TGTGCCAGCAGCTTGGGTGGAGGGCGTGATGGCTACACCTTC	CASSLGGGRDGYTF
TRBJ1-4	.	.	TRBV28	TGTGCCAGCAGCCGGCTAGGGACGGGGGGTGAAAAACTGTTTTTT	CASSRLGTGGEKLFF
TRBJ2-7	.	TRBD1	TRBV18	TGTGCCAGCTCACCACGGAATCTCTGGACAGGGCTGGTACACGAGCAGTACTTC	CASSPRNLWTGLVHEQYF
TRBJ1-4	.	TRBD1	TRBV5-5	TGTGCCAGCAGCCTCCGACAGGGAGAAAAACTGTTTTTT	CASSLRQGEKLFF
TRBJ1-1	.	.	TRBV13	TGTGCCAGCAGCTTAAGGGACTTTGTGGCTGAAGCTTTCTTT	CASSLRDFVAEAFF
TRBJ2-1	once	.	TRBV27	TGTGCCAGCAGTTTAATCGGGCGGGGGCAGTTCTTC	CASSLIGRGQFF
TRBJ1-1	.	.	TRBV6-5	TGTGCCAGCAGCTCCCCAGGGTCTGAAGCTTTCTTT	CASSSPGSEAFF
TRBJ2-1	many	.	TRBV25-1	TGTGCCAGCAGTGAGAATACAGGGATTCACAATGAGCAGTTCTTC	CASSENTGIHNEQFF
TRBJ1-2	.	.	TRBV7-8	TGTGCCAGCAGCTTAAGGAATCCACCGACGGGGTACTATGGCTACACCTTC	CASSLRNPPTGYYGYTF
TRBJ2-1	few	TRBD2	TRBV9	TGTGCCAGCAGCGATCGGGCTAGCGGGGTTAGTTTTTACAATGAGCAGTTCTTC	CASSDRASGVSFYNEQFF
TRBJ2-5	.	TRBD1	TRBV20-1	TGCAGTGTTGGACAGGGAGAGACCCAGTACTTC	CSVGQGETQYF
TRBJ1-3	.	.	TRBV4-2	TGTGCCAGCAGCCAATTCGGGGGACGAACCCAGAACACCATATATTTT	CASSQFGGRTQNTIYF
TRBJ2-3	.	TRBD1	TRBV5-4	TGTGCCAGCAGCTCCGGGACAGGGCTGACAGATACGCAGTATTTT	CASSSGTGLTDTQYF
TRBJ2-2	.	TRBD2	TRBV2	TGTGCCAGCAAACCCACTAGCGGGAGAAACACCGGGGAGCTGTTTTTT	CASKPTSGRNTGELFF
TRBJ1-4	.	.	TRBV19	TGTGCCACCACCCAGGGGTACCTTGAAAAACTGTTTTTT	CATTQGYLEKLFF
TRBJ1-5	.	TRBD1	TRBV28	TGTGCCAGCAGGACAGGGGGGGATCAGCCCCAGCATTTT	CASRTGGDQPQHF
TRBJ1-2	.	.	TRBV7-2	TGTGCCAGCAGCTTCACAGGGTCTAACTATGGCTACACCTTC	CASSFTGSNYGYTF
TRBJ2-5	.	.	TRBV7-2	TGTGCCAGCAGCTTATTCCAGGGTAACCAAGAGACCCAGTACTTC	CASSLFQGNQETQYF
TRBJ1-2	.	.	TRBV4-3	TGCGCCAGCAGCCAAGCTTACGAACAGAACTATGGCTACACCTTC	CASSQAYEQNYGYTF
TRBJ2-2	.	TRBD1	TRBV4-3	TGCGCCAGCAGCCTTGATAGGACAGGGGCCGGGGAGCTGTTTTTT	CASSLDRTGAGELFF
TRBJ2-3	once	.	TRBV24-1	TGTGCCACCAGTGATCGTGTGAGCACAGATACGCAGTATTTT	CATSDRVSTDTQYF